This record looks at one T cell receptor beta chain sequence and its context. The entry originates in a study of T cell changes during pregnancy in multiple sclerosis. Sequencing was performed with immunoSEQ multiplex PCR; in TCRdb, only in-frame clones are kept and a portion is missing. The sample has approximately 70,000 clones, about 93% seen once. The trim removed 7 bases at V and 8 bases at J, leaving 7 bases unmatched. This CDR3 is built from 12 residues. Looked up from germline, CDR1 is MDHEN and CDR2 is SYDVKM. The sequencing used CD4+ T cells from peripheral blood mononuclear cells, collected after pregnancy. This TCR was recovered from a female donor with multiple sclerosis, enrolled in a pregnancy study. The genes are TRBV28 and TRBJ1-2; 7 nucleotides match TRBD1. In nucleotides, the CDR3 is TGTGCCAGCAACTCGGACAGGAGAGGCTACACCTTC. Translated: CASNSDRRGYTF.